The source of this T cell receptor (beta chain) is a study of T cell responses to AZD1222 COVID-19 vaccine. Study-wide points: Only a handful of AZD1222 recipients, several in all, had baseline seropositivity. Mapped onto spike, vaccine-associated CD4 TCRs spanned it and were dominant at 160-218 and 743-854.

Note on this clone: Its antigen is undetermined.

The protocol was immunoSEQ multiplex PCR, while the TCRdb copy is restricted to in-frame clones and leaves out a portion. The sample comprises around 160,000 clones, around 90% of which are singletons, and less than 3.5% rests with the top ten. The source of this sequence is an adult in good health. Specimen: peripheral blood, collected on day 0 of MenACWY control vaccination.

Here the CDR3 DNA reads TGTGCCAGTAGTTCTAGACAGGGCGGCTATGGCTACACCTTC. This encodes CASSSRQGGYGYTF. The chain carries TRBV19 and TRBJ1-2, with 7 bases identical to TRBD1. V was clipped by 5 bases and J by 4 bases; unmatched bases: 7. Germline V gives CDR1 LNHDA, CDR2 SQIVND (reference sequence). CDR3 length equals 14 residues. Using reference TRBV19 and TRBJ1-2 for the parts outside the CDR3, the full variable domain is DGGITQSPKYLFRKEGQNVTLSCEQNLNHDAMYWYRQDPGQGLRLIYYSQIVNDFQKGDIAEGYSVSREKKESFPLTVTSAQKNPTAFYLCASSSRQGGYGYTFGSGTRLTVV.